The TCR beta chain under discussion was sequenced for a study of neurological immune-mediated disorders. Points from the study as a whole: Expanded clones shared no CDR3 amino acid sequences across subjects, suggesting private repertoires in all groups.

Synthesis of cDNA used 5'RACE (with 10-nucleotide random UMIs). TCRdb called the 5' RACE reads again in MiXCR, with one record for every CDR3 protein. The profile shows 20,000 or so distinct CDR3 sequences, approximately 6.8% of them singletons. This clonotype was picked up many times. Its antigen remains unknown. The CDR3 is 17 amino acids. Trimming took 5 bases from V and 3 from J; bases not matched to a gene: 5. Germline assignment: CDR1 SGHVS and CDR2 FQNEAQ. V is TRBV7-8 and J is TRBJ2-1; 15 bases map to TRBD2. The specimen sequenced was CD8+ T cells from blood. This TCR was sampled from a woman in her twenties or thirties with HTLV-1-associated myelopathy (HAM/TSP). CDR3 residues: CASSIGLAGGFYNEQFF. CDR3 in DNA: TGTGCCAGCAGCATAGGACTAGCGGGGGGGTTCTACAATGAGCAGTTCTTC.